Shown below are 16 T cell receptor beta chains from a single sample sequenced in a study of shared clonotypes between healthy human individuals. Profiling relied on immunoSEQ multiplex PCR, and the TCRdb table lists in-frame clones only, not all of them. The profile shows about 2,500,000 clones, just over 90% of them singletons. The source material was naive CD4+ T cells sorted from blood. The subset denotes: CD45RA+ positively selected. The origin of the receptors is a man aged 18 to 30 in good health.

The CDR3 loop is CASSTGQAERQYF. As DNA, the CDR3 is TGTGCCAGCAGCACGGGACAGGCGGAGCGGCAGTACTTC. This rearrangement joins TRBV5-5 to TRBJ2-7, with 8 bases fitting TRBD1. V was clipped by 4 bases and J by 9 bases; unmatched bases: 9. In germline, CDR1 is SGHKS, CDR2 YYEKEE (reference sequence). The CDR3 totals 13 residues.

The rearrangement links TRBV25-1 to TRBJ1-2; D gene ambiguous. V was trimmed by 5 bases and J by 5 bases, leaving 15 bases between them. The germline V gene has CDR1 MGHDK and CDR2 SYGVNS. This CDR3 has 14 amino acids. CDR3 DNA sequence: TGTGCCAGCAGTTCTCTCCCGGACGCTTATGGCTACACCTTC. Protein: CASSSLPDAYGYTF.

CDR3 protein: CASSMGVAGGPYNEQFF. The CDR3 region has the DNA TGTGCCAGCAGCATGGGGGTAGCGGGAGGGCCCTACAATGAGCAGTTCTTC. This sequence joins TRBV5-4 and TRBJ2-1; 11 bases are shared with TRBD2. Unmatched junction bases numbered 8, after V lost 4 bases and J lost 2 bases. The CDR3 covers 17 residues. The germline gives CDR1 SGHNT, CDR2 YYREEE (reference sequence).

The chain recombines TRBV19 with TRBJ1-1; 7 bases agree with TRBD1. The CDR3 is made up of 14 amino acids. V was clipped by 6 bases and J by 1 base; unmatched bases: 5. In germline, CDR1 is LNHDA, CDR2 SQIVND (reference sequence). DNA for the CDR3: TGTGCCAGTAGGCCCGACAGGGCGAACACTGAAGCTTTCTTT. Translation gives CASRPDRANTEAFF.

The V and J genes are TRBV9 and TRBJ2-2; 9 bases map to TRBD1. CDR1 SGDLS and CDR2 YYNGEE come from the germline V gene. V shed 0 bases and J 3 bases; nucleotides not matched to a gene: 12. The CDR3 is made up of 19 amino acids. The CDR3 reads CASSVAGQGFLSDTGELFF. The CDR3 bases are TGTGCCAGCAGCGTAGCGGGACAGGGTTTCTTGAGCGACACCGGGGAGCTGTTTTTT.

The CDR3 region has the DNA TGCGCCAGCAGCCAACGGACAGGGAACCTGGCTAATGAAAAACTGTTTTTT. Encoded protein: CASSQRTGNLANEKLFF. This sequence joins TRBV5-1 and TRBJ1-4, with 8 bases matching TRBD1. The trim removed 4 bases at V and 3 bases at J, leaving 11 bases unmatched. There are 17 residues in the CDR3. The germline gives CDR1 SGHRS, CDR2 YFSETQ.

DNA for the CDR3: TGTGCCAGCAGCCACCAGCGGGGCACTAACACAGATACGCAGTATTTT. It yields the protein CASSHQRGTNTDTQYF. The V and J genes are TRBV5-8 and TRBJ2-3, with 7 positions matching TRBD2. The CDR3 is 16 residues long. With 4 bases clipped from V and 2 bases from J, the junction kept 10 bases outside the gene matches. Looked up from germline, CDR1 is SGHTS and CDR2 is YDEGEE. The complete variable domain, with remaining parts taken from reference TRBV5-8 and TRBJ2-3, reads EAGVTQSPTHLIKTRGQQATLRCSPISGHTSVYWYQQALGLGLQFLLWYDEGEERNRGNFPPRFSGRQFPNYSSELNVNALELEDSALYLCASSHQRGTNTDTQYFGPGTRLTVL.

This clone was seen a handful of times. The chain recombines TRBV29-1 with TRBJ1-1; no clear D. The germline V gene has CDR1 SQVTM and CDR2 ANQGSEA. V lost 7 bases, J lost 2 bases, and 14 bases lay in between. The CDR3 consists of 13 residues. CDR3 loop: CSASASTNTEAFF. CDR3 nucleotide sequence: TGCAGCGCCTCAGCTAGCACCAACACTGAAGCTTTCTTT.

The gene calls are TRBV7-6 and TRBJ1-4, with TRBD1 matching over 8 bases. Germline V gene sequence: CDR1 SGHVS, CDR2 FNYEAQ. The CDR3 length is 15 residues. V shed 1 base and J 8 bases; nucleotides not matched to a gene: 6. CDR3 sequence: CASSLETGEAEKLFF. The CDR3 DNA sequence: TGTGCCAGCAGCTTAGAGACAGGGGAAGCGGAAAAACTGTTTTTT.

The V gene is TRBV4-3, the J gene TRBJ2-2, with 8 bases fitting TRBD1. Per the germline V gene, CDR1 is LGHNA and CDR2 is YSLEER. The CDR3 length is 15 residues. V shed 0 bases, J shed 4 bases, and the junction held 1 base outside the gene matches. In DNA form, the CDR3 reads TGCGCCAGCAGCCAAGAACAGGGGGTCACCGGGGAGCTGTTTTTT. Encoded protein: CASSQEQGVTGELFF.

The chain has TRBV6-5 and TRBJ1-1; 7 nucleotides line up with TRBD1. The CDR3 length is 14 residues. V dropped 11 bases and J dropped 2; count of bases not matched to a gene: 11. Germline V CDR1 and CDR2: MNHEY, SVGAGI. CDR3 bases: TGTGCCTGCAACGCCGGGACAGTCAACACTGAAGCTTTCTTT. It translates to CACNAGTVNTEAFF.

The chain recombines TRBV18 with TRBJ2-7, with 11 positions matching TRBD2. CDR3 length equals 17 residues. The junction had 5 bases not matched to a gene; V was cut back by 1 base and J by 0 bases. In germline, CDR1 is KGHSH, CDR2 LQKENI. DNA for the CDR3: TGTGCCAGCTCACCACGATCACTAGCGGGAGCCTCCTACGAGCAGTACTTC. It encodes CASSPRSLAGASYEQYF.

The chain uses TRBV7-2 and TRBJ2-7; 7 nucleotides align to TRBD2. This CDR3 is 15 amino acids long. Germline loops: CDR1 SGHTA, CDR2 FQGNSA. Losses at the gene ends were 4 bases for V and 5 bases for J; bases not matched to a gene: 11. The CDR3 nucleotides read TGTGCCAGCAGCTCACTGGCGAGCGGGAATAACGAGCAGTACTTC. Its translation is CASSSLASGNNEQYF.

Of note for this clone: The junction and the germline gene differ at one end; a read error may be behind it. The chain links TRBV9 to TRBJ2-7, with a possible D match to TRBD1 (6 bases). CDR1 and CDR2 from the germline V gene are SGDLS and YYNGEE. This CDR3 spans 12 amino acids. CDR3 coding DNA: TGTGCCAGCAGCGGAGGAACAGGGAAGATCGTTTTC. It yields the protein CASSGGTGKIVF.

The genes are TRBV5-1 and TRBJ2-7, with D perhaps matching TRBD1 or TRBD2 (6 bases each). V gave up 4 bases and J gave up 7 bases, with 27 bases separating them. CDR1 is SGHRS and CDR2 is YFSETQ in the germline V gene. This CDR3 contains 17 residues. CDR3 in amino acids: CASSLVAGPGQGREQYF. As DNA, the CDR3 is TGCGCCAGCAGCCTGGTGGCGGGCCCGGGACAAGGGAGGGAGCAGTACTTC.

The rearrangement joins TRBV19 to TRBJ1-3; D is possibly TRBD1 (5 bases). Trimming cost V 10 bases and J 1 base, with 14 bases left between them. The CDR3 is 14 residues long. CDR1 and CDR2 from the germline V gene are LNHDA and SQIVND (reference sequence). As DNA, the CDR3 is TGTGCCACCTCGGACACCTCGTCTGGAAACACCATATATTTT. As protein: CATSDTSSGNTIYF.